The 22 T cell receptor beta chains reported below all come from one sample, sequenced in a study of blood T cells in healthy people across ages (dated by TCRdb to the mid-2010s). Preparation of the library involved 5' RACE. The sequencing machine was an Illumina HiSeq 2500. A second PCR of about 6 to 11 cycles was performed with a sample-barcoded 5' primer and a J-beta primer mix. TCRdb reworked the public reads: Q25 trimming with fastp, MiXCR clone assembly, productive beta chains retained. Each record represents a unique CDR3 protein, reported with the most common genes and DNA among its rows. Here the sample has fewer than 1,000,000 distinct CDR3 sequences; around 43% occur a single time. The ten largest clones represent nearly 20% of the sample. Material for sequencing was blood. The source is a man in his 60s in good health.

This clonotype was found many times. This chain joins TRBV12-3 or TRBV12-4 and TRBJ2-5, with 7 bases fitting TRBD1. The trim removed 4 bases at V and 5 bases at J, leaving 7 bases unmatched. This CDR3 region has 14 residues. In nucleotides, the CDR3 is TGTGCCAGCAGTTCCTCGACAGGGCTGGAGACCCAGTACTTC. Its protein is CASSSSTGLETQYF.

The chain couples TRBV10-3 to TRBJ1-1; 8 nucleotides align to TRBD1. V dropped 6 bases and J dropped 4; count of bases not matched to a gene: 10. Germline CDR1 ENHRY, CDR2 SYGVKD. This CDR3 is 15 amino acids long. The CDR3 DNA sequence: TGTGCCATCAGCCAAGGACAGGGTGCGGGCACTGAAGCTTTCTTT. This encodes CAISQGQGAGTEAFF.

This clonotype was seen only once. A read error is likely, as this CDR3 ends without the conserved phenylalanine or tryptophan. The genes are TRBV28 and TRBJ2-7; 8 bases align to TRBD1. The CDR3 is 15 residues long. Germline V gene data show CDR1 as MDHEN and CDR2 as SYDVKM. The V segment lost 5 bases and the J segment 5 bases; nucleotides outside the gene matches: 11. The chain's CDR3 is CASSQLDRAENEQYS. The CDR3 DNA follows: TGTGCCAGCAGTCAACTGGACAGGGCGGAAAACGAGCAGTACTCC.

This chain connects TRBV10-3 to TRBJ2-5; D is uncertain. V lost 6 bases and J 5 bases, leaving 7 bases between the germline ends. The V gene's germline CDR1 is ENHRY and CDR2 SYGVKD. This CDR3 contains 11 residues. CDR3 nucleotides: TGTGCCATCAGCGCCGACGAGACCCAGTACTTC. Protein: CAISADETQYF.

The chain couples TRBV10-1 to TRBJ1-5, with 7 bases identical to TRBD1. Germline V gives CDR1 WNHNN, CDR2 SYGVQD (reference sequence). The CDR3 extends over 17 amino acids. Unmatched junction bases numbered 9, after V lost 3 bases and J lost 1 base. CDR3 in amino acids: CASSEVGGAKSNQPQHF. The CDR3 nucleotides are TGCGCCAGCAGTGAAGTAGGGGGCGCGAAGAGCAATCAGCCCCAGCATTTT.

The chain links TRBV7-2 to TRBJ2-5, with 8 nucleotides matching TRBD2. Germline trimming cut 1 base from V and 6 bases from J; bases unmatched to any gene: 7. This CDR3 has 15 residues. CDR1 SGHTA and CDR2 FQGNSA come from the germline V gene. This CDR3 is CASSLGRGGRQTQYF. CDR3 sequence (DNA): TGTGCCAGCAGCTTAGGACGGGGGGGCCGTCAGACCCAGTACTTC.

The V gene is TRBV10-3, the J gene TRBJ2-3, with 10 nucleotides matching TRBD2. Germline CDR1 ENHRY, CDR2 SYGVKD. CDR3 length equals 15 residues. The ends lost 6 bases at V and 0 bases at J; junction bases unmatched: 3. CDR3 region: CAISVAGGSTDTQYF. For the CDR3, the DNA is TGTGCCATCAGCGTAGCGGGGGGCAGCACAGATACGCAGTATTTT.

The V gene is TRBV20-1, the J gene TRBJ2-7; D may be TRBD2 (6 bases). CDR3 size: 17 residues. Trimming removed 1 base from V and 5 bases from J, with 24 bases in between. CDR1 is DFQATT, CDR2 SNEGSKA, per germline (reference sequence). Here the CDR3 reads CSARGGSMAHREHEQYF. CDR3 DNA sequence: TGCAGTGCTAGAGGTGGGTCCATGGCCCACCGGGAGCACGAGCAGTACTTC.

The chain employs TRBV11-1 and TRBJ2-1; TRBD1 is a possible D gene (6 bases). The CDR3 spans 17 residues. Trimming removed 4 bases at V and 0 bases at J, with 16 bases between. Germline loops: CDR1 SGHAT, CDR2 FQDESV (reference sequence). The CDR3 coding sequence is TGTGCCAGCAGCTCCGACGGTGGGGGCACCTCCTACAATGAGCAGTTCTTC. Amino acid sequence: CASSSDGGGTSYNEQFF.

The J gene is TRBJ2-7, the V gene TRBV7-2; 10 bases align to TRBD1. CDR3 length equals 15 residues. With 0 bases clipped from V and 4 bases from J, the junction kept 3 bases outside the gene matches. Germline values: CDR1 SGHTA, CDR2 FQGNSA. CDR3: CASSLATGGGYEQYF. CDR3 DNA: TGTGCCAGCAGCTTAGCGACAGGGGGCGGGTACGAGCAGTACTTC.

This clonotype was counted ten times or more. The CDR3 here is CASSSNRAKNIQYF. In nucleotides, the CDR3 is TGTGCCAGCAGCTCCAATCGCGCCAAAAACATTCAGTACTTC. The V and J genes are TRBV7-6 and TRBJ2-4; no reliable D call. V was shortened by 4 bases and J by 1 base, with 8 bases between the two germline ends. This CDR3 spans 14 amino acids. Germline CDR1 SGHVS, CDR2 FNYEAQ. Using reference TRBV7-6 and TRBJ2-4 for the parts outside the CDR3, the full variable domain is GAGVSQSPRYKVTKRGQDVALRCDPISGHVSLYWYRQALGQGPEFLTYFNYEAQQDKSGLPNDRFSAERPEGSISTLTIQRTEQRDSAMYRCASSSNRAKNIQYFGAGTRLSVL.

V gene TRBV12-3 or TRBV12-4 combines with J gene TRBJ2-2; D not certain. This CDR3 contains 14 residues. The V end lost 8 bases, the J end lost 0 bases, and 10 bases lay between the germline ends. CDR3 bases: TGTGCCAGCGGACGACAAGCGAACACCGGGGAGCTGTTTTTT. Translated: CASGRQANTGELFF.

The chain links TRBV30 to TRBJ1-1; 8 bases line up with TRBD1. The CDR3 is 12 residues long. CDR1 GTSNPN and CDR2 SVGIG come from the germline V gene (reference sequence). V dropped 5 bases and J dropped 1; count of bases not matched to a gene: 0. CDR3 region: CAWDRGNTEAFF. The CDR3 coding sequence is TGTGCCTGGGACAGGGGGAACACTGAAGCTTTCTTT.

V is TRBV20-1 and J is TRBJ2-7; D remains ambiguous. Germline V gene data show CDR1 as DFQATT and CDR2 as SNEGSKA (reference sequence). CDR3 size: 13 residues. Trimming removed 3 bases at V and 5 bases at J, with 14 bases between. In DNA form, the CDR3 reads TGCAGTGCTAGTCTTCAAATTTCGGACGAGCAGTACTTC. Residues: CSASLQISDEQYF.

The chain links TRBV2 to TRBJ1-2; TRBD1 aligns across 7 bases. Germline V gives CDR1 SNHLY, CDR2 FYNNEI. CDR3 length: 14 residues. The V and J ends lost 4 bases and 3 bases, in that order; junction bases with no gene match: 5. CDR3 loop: CASSGSTGDYGYTF. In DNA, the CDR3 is TGTGCCAGCAGTGGATCCACAGGGGACTATGGCTACACCTTC.

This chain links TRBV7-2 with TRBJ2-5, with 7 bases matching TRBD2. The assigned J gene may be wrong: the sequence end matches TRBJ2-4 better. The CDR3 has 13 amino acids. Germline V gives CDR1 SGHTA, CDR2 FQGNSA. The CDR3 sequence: CASSLGGGDIQYF. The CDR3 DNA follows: TGTGCCAGCAGCTTAGGGGGGGGAGACATTCAGTACTTC.

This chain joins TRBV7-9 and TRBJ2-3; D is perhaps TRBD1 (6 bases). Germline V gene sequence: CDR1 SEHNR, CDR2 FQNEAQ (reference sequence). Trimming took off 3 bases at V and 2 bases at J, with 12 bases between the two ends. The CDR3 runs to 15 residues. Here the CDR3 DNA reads TGTGCCAGCAGCTTCGTAGGGGGAATCACAGATACGCAGTATTTT. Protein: CASSFVGGITDTQYF.

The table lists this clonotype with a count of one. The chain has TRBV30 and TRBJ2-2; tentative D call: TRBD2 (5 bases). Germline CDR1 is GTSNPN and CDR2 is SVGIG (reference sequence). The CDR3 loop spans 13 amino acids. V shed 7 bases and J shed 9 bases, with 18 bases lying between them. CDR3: CAFNLDFTRELFF. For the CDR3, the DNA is TGTGCCTTCAACTTGGACTTTACCAGGGAGCTGTTTTTT.

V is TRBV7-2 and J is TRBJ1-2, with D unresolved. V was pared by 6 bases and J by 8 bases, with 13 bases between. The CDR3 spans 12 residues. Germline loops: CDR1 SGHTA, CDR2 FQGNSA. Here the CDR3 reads CASSYPMGGYTF. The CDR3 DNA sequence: TGTGCCAGCAGTTACCCGATGGGGGGCTACACCTTC.

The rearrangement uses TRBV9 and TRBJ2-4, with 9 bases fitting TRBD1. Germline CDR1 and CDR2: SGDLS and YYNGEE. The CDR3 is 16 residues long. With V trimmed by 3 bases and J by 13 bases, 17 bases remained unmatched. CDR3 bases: TGTGCCAGCAGCGAATCAAGGGACAGGGTTTTGAGTGAGCAGTACTTC. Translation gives CASSESRDRVLSEQYF.

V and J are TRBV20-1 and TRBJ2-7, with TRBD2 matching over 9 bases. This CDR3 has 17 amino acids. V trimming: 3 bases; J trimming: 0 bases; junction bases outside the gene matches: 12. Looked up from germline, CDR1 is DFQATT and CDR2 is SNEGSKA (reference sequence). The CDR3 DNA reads TGCAGTGCTAGGGGCGGGGGGGGTAAACTCAGCTCCTACGAGCAGTACTTC. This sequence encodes CSARGGGGKLSSYEQYF.

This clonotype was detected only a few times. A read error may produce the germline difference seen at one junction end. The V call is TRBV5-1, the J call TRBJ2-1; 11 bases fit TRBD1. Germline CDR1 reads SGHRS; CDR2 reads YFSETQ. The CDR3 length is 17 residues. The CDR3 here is CAGSLAGDRGVYNEQFF. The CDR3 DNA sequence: TGCGCCGGCAGCTTGGCCGGGGACAGGGGGGTCTACAATGAGCAGTTCTTC.